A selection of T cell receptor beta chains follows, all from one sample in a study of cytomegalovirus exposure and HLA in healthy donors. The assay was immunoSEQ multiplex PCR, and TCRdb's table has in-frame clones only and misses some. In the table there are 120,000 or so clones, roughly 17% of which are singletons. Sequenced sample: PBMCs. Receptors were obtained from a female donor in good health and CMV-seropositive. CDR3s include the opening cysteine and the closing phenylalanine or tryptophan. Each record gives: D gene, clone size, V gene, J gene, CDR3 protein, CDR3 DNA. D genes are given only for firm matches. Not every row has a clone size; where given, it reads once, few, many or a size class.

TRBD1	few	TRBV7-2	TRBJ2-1	CASSLFTGTGEQFF	TGTGCCAGCAGCTTATTCACGGGGACAGGTGAGCAGTTCTTC
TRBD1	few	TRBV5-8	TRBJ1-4	CASSLDVDRELGTNEKLFF	TGTGCCAGCAGCTTGGATGTGGACAGGGAGTTAGGAACTAATGAAAAACTGTTTTTT
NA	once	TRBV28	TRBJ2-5	CASSRTQAQETQYF	TGTGCCAGCAGCCGAACTCAGGCGCAAGAGACCCAGTACTTC
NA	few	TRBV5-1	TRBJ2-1	CASPSVGRLRRLSYNEQFF	TGCGCCAGTCCCAGCGTCGGAAGGTTGCGGCGGCTTTCCTACAATGAGCAGTTCTTC
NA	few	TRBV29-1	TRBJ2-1	CSGGAGWGMANNEQFF	TGCAGTGGAGGGGCAGGTTGGGGTATGGCCAACAATGAGCAGTTCTTC
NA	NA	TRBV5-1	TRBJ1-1	CASSEGWNTEAFF	TGCGCCAGCAGTGAGGGATGGAACACTGAAGCTTTCTTT
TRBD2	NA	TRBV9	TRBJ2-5	CASSTGTSGGRDQETQYF	TGTGCCAGCAGCACGGGGACTAGCGGGGGGAGGGACCAAGAGACCCAGTACTTC
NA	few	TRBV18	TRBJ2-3	CASSPTAASTDTQYF	TGTGCCAGCTCACCGACCGCGGCAAGCACAGATACGCAGTATTTT
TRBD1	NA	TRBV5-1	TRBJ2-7	CASSLGTGVHEQYF	TGCGCCAGCAGCTTGGGGACAGGGGTCCACGAGCAGTACTTC
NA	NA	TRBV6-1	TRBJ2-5	CASLEYQETQYF	TGTGCCAGCTTAGAGTACCAAGAGACCCAGTACTTC
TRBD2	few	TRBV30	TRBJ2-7	CAWSTSGGSYEQYF	TGTGCCTGGAGTACTAGCGGGGGGTCCTACGAGCAGTACTTC
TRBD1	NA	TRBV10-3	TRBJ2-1	CAISGQGDYNEQFF	TGTGCCATCAGCGGACAGGGGGACTACAATGAGCAGTTCTTC
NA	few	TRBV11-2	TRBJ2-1	CASSLASSSYNEQFF	TGTGCCAGCAGCTTAGCTAGCTCTTCCTACAATGAGCAGTTCTTC
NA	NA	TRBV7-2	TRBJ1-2	CASSLKTGSLYGYTF	TGTGCCAGCAGCTTAAAAACAGGCTCGCTCTATGGCTACACCTTC
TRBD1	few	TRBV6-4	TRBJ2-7	CASSTGTESSYEQYF	TGTGCCAGCAGCACCGGGACAGAAAGCTCCTACGAGCAGTACTTC
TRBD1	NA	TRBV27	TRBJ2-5	CASSLGQGVTQYF	TGTGCCAGCAGTTTGGGACAGGGAGTAACCCAGTACTTC
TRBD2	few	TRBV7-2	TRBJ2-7	CASSLGISGSYEQYF	TGTGCCAGCAGCTTAGGTATTAGCGGGAGCTACGAGCAGTACTTC
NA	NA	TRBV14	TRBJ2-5	CASSQDAGRQETQYF	TGTGCCAGCAGCCAAGATGCGGGGAGGCAAGAGACCCAGTACTTC
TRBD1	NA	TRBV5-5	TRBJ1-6	CASSFSFTGTENSPLHF	TGTGCCAGCAGCTTTTCTTTTACCGGGACAGAAAATTCACCCCTCCACTTT
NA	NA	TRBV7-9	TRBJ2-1	CASSSDRYEGNEQFF	TGTGCCAGCAGCTCAGACAGGTACGAAGGCAATGAGCAGTTCTTC